Included here is one T cell receptor beta chain sequence, with context. What this receptor recognizes is not known. Base qualities are not at hand, and no much larger clone is one base apart. Donors were healthy HIV-negative adults with no recently reported acute infections or vaccinations. Every donor was a Caucasian adult living in Nashville, Tennessee, USA. For unsorted samples, tens of millions of PBMCs were counted and genomic DNA was extracted with the QIAamp DNA Blood Mini kit. Blood was collected by leukapheresis, and PBMCs were isolated by Ficoll-Histopaque density gradient centrifugation and then cryopreserved in liquid nitrogen vapor phase. The CDR3 runs 14 residues from the cysteine to the phenylalanine. Only the CDR3 DNA is retained, 42 bases long and in frame from the first base. V is pruned by 2 bases and J by 0 bases, leaving 1 base of the junction without a gene match. CDR1 is given as SGHRS and CDR2 as YFSETQ, both from the germline V gene.

Using the deep immunoSEQ assay, multiplex PCR amplified TCR CDR3 regions from genomic DNA. For each cell subset, the extracted genomic DNA was distributed evenly across all wells of several immunoSEQ 96-well plates, and each plate served as one replicate. For unsorted PBMC, about 270 ng of genomic DNA, equivalent to roughly 30,000 T cell genomes, went into each replicate PCR. Ten immunoSEQ deep assay plates were used to sequence the unsorted PBMC genomic DNA. Purified libraries were quantified with a Qubit 3.0 fluorometer, sized on a Bioanalyzer 2100, and re-quantified with the KAPA Library Quantification kit. A separate single-read 150-cycle Illumina NextSeq 550 flow cell was used to sequence each immunoSEQ 96-well plate. The study's processing was this. Because the immunoSEQ output included only junctional sequences and no quality scores, the filtering could not be the same as the filtering used for full-length reads. Sequences were annotated with PyIR, a Python wrapper for IgBLAST v1.9, and V/J genes and CDR3 were assigned using IMGT germline references. Reads were removed for weak V/J assignments (E-value above 1e-6), missing CDR3, stop codons, out-of-frame junctions, or ambiguous translated residues. V3J clonotypes were defined as sequences sharing an identical inferred V gene, J gene, and CDR3 amino acid sequence. Percentage overlap between repertoires was computed as shared unique clonotypes divided by the size of the smaller repertoire. RTK rarefaction, the Chao1 estimator, and Recon v2.1 estimates of unobserved clonotypes were used to assess repertoire richness. The table comes from immuneACCESS by way of TCRdb, which keeps in-frame sequences with V and J called. Part of the clones is missing from these tables; in studies checked, under half for an unresolved V gene and the rest for unknown reasons. That table is the source of V, J and clone size, and D and trimming were worked out from the DNA. In this sample the table shows fewer than 600,000 clones, 79% of which occur a single time. Approximately 12% of the sample is taken by the ten largest.

This sample was included in a study of shared clonotypes between healthy human individuals (dated by TCRdb to about 2020). Study-wide context: The cohort comprised a couple of women and a few men aged 18 to 49 years. Blood TCR repertoires of roughly 5 healthy adults were deeply sequenced to estimate repertoire size and the extent of clonotype sharing between individuals. To increase sequencing depth and limit assay-specific biases, TCR repertoire library preparation and sequencing were carried out by different laboratories using diverse techniques. Each donor's leukapheresis produced roughly between about 0.8 and 8.9 billion PBMCs.

What the work shows at the level of the full study, not this receptor alone: Based on pairwise subsampling, the degree of clonotype sharing among donors was expected to be affected by sequencing depth. The genetic and exposure-history diversity represented was limited by the small number of donors. Sampling was limited to blood, and TCR repertoires in tissue likely differ from TCR repertoires in blood.

The rearranged chain carries TRBV5-1 and TRBJ2-5; 7 nucleotides in the junction match TRBD2. Material: PBMCs. This receptor was taken from a woman aged 40 to 50 in good health. Some clones in this sample may be carry-over from other donors' samples. For the CDR3, the sequence is CASSFSGYQETQYF. The nucleotides read TGCGCCAGCAGCTTTAGCGGGTACCAAGAGACCCAGTACTTC.